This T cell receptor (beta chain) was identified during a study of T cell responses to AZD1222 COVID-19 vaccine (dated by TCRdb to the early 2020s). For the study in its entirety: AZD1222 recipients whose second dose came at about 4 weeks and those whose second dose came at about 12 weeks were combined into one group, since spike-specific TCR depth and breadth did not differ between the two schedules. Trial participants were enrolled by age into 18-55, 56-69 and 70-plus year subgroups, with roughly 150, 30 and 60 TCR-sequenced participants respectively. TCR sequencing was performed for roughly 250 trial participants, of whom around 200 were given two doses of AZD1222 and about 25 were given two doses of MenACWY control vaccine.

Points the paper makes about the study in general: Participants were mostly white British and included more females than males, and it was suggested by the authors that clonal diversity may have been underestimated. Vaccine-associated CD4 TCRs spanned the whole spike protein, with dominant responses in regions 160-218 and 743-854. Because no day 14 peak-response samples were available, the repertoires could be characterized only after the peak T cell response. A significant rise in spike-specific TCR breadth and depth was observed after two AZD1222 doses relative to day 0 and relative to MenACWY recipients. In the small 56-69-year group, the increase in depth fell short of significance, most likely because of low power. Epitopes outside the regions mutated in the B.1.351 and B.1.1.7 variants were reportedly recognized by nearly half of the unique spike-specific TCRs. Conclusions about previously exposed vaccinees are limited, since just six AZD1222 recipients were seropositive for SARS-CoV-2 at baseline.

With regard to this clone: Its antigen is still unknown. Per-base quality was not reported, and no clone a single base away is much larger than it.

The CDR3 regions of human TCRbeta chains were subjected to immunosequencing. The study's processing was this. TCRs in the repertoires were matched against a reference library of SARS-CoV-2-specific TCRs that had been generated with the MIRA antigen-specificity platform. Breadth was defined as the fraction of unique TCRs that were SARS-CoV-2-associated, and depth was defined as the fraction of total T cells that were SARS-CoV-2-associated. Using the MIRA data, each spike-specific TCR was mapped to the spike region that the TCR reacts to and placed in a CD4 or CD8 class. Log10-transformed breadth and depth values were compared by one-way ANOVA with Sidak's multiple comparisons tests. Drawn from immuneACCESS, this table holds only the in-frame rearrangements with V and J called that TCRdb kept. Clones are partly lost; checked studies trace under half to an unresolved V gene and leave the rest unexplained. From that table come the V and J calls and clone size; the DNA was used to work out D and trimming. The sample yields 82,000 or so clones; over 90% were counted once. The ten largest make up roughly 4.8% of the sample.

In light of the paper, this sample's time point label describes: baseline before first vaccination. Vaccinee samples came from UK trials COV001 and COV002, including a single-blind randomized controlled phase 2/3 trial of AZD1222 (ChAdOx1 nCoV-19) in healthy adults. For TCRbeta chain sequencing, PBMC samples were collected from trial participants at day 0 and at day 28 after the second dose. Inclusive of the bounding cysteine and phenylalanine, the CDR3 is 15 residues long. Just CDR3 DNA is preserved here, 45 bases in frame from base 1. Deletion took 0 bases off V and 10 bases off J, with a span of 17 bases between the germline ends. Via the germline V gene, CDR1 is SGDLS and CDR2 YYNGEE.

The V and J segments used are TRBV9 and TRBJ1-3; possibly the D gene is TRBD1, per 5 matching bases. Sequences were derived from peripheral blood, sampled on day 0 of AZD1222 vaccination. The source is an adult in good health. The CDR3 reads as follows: CASSVEFRGGETIYF. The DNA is TGTGCCAGCAGCGTAGAATTCCGGGGCGGGGAAACCATATATTTT.